The 30 T cell receptor beta chains in this list originate from one sample, sequenced in a study of technical replicates of blood from a handful of donors. The protocol was immunoSEQ multiplex PCR, while the TCRdb copy is restricted to in-frame clones and leaves out a portion. The profile shows over 90,000 clones, 90% to 97% of them singletons. The sample comprised T cells isolated from PBMCs. The receptors derive from a human donor in good health.

The chain employs TRBV2 and TRBJ1-2; D is uncertain. This CDR3 comprises 14 residues. The V end lost 3 bases, the J end lost 5 bases, and 13 bases lay between the germline ends. From germline, CDR1 is SNHLY and CDR2 FYNNEI. This CDR3 is CASSEADYSYGYTF. The CDR3 DNA follows: TGTGCCAGCAGTGAGGCGGATTATAGTTATGGCTACACCTTC.

This chain links TRBV25-1 with TRBJ2-1; 9 bases fit TRBD2. The CDR3 runs 14 residues. Per germline, CDR1 MGHDK and CDR2 SYGVNS. With V trimmed by 7 bases and J by 6 bases, 7 bases remained unmatched. The DNA of the CDR3 is TGTGCCAGCACTATAGCGGGAGTGGGCAATGAGCAGTTCTTC. It codes for CASTIAGVGNEQFF.

The chain has TRBV19 and TRBJ2-7; the D gene is possibly TRBD2 (5 bases). Germline CDR1 is LNHDA and CDR2 is SQIVND (reference sequence). The length of the CDR3 is 19 residues. The V gene lost 7 bases and the J gene lost 3 bases, with 31 bases spanning the gap. CDR3 nucleotides: TGTGCCAGTACCCCGAGCCCGCGGGTTACGCTTCACCCTTTCTACGAGCAGTACTTC. This gives the protein CASTPSPRVTLHPFYEQYF.

V is TRBV5-4 and J is TRBJ2-5, with TRBD2 matching 14 bases. V trimming: 5 bases; J trimming: 5 bases; junction bases outside the gene matches: 14. This CDR3 spans 18 amino acids. Germline loops: CDR1 SGHNT, CDR2 YYREEE (reference sequence). The CDR3 coding sequence is TGTGCCAGCAGTTTCCCGGGACTAGCGGGAGCCTCAAAGGAGACCCAGTACTTC. Its protein product is CASSFPGLAGASKETQYF.

V is TRBV7-3 and J is TRBJ2-1; D is unresolved. The CDR3 sequence is 14 residues long. The germline CDR1 and CDR2 sequences are SGHTA and FQGTGA. V lost 4 bases and J 8 bases, leaving 15 bases between the germline ends. The CDR3 region has the DNA TGTGCCAGCAGCTCCCCGAGGAGCTTCGATGAGCAGTTCTTC. This sequence encodes CASSSPRSFDEQFF.

The gene calls are TRBV2 and TRBJ2-3; TRBD2 matches at 9 bases. CDR1 and CDR2 (germline): SNHLY, FYNNEI. CDR3 length equals 15 residues. J gave up 3 bases and V 7 bases, and 8 bases lay outside the gene matches. The CDR3 DNA reads as TGTGCCAGCAAGGGCGGGAGGGCCTATACAGATACGCAGTATTTT. Translation: CASKGGRAYTDTQYF.

The gene calls are TRBV10-3 and TRBJ1-3, with a weak D call TRBD1 (6 bases). CDR1 is ENHRY and CDR2 is SYGVKD in the germline V gene. The CDR3 has 13 residues. The V end lost 7 bases, the J end lost 0 bases, and 7 bases lay between the germline ends. CDR3 amino acids: CAITGDSGNTIYF. For the CDR3, the DNA is TGTGCCATCACAGGGGACTCTGGAAACACCATATATTTT.

This clone was recorded a few times. The V and J genes are TRBV5-5 and TRBJ1-1; D not resolved. V was pared by 3 bases and J by 1 base, with 7 bases between. Germline V gene data show CDR1 as SGHKS and CDR2 as YYEKEE (reference sequence). This CDR3 region has 13 residues. CDR3 sequence reads: CASSYDRNTEAFF. The CDR3, as DNA: TGTGCCAGCAGCTACGATAGGAACACTGAAGCTTTCTTT.

V is TRBV30 and J is TRBJ2-1; 7 bases map to TRBD2. This CDR3 spans 13 amino acids. Germline loops: CDR1 GTSNPN, CDR2 SVGIG (reference sequence). V shed 6 bases, J shed 15 bases, and the junction held 17 bases outside the gene matches. The CDR3 DNA sequence: TGTGCCTGCTTGCCGAGGCCTCAGCGGGAACTGTTCTTC. It is translated as CACLPRPQRELFF.

The chain has TRBV7-8 and TRBJ2-7; D perhaps matches TRBD1 (6 bases). Trimming left V 5 bases short and J 7 bases short, with 21 bases between. CDR1 and CDR2 from the germline V gene are SGHVS and FQNEAQ. The CDR3 covers 15 residues. DNA of the CDR3: TGTGCCAGCAGCCTTAGTCCGAACAGGGTTCGGGAGCAGTACTTC. This translates into CASSLSPNRVREQYF.

Worth noting for this clone: Germline and junction disagree at one end, which may indicate a read error. J is TRBJ2-7 and V is TRBV20-1; 7 bases map to TRBD1. Germline CDR1 DFQATT, CDR2 SNEGSKA (reference sequence). This CDR3 is built from 11 residues. The CDR3 spells CSARGTGALRF. The CDR3 coding sequence is TGCAGTGCTAGGGGTACAGGGGCACTACGCTTC.

CDR3 loop: CASSFGGTGNTIYF. The CDR3 nucleotides are TGCGCCAGCAGCTTCGGGGGAACAGGAAACACCATATATTTT. This rearrangement joins TRBV5-1 to TRBJ1-3, with a weak D call TRBD1 (5 bases). In germline, CDR1 is SGHRS, CDR2 YFSETQ. V shed 2 bases and J shed 4 bases, with 10 bases lying between them. CDR3 length: 14 amino acids.

The genes are TRBV20-1 and TRBJ2-1, with D perhaps matching TRBD2 (6 bases). The germline gives CDR1 DFQATT, CDR2 SNEGSKA (reference sequence). Trimming took off 3 bases at V and 8 bases at J, with 8 bases between the two ends. The CDR3 contains 11 residues. The CDR3 DNA reads TGCAGTGCTAGTAGCGGCCATGAGCAGTTCTTC. It specifies CSASSGHEQFF.

V gene TRBV29-1 combines with J gene TRBJ2-3, with no clear D. This CDR3 comprises 12 residues. The V end lost 3 bases, the J end lost 6 bases, and 10 bases lay between the germline ends. CDR1 is SQVTM and CDR2 is ANQGSEA in the germline V gene. The CDR3 DNA follows: TGCAGCGTTGATTGGAACGGGGATACGCAGTATTTT. It codes for CSVDWNGDTQYF.

The V and J genes are TRBV10-2 and TRBJ2-7; maybe TRBD2 (6 bases). This CDR3 has 16 amino acids. V gave up 3 bases and J gave up 3 bases, with 18 bases separating them. Germline loops: CDR1 WSHSY, CDR2 SAAADI. The CDR3 DNA sequence: TGCGCCAGCAGTGAACTTAGCGGACTCAGCTTCTACGAGCAGTACTTC. Translation: CASSELSGLSFYEQYF.

This clone came up once. This chain uses TRBV19 with TRBJ1-2, with 7 bases fitting TRBD1. From germline, CDR1 is LNHDA and CDR2 SQIVND (reference sequence). The length of the CDR3 is 14 residues. V trimming: 6 bases; J trimming: 0 bases; junction bases outside the gene matches: 4. The CDR3 nucleotides are TGTGCCAGTAGCATGACAGGGTCTAACTATGGCTACACCTTC. Translated: CASSMTGSNYGYTF.

The gene calls are TRBV6-4 and TRBJ2-1; 8 bases are a match to TRBD1. Per the germline V gene, CDR1 is MRHNA and CDR2 is SNTAGT. The CDR3 consists of 18 residues. V lost 5 bases to trimming and J lost 1 base; unmatched junction nucleotides: 13. The CDR3 spells CASSRVGTGTGSYNEQFF. Written as DNA, the CDR3 is TGTGCCAGCAGTAGAGTGGGTACCGGGACAGGATCCTACAATGAGCAGTTCTTC.

J is TRBJ2-2 and V is TRBV18; 7 bases align to TRBD1. Germline-derived CDR1 and CDR2 are KGHSH and LQKENI. This CDR3 is 18 amino acids long. After removal of 4 bases from V and 2 bases from J, the junction contained 13 bases not matched to a gene. DNA of the CDR3: TGTGCCAGCTCACGGCAATTACCGGGACAGAGTAACACCGGGGAGCTGTTTTTT. It translates to CASSRQLPGQSNTGELFF.

This chain uses TRBV2 with TRBJ1-2, with D possibly being TRBD1 (5 bases). This CDR3 is 15 amino acids long. Germline CDR1 SNHLY, CDR2 FYNNEI. Trimming pared 8 bases from V and 4 bases from J, leaving 20 bases between. The CDR3 spells CASVRDPLSSYGYTF. The CDR3 DNA is TGTGCCAGCGTGCGGGACCCACTCTCGAGCTATGGCTACACCTTC.

This clone is a singleton in its sample. J is TRBJ1-4 and V is TRBV5-1, with TRBD1 matching 7 bases. The germline V gene encodes CDR1 SGHRS and CDR2 YFSETQ. There are 15 residues in the CDR3. With 0 bases clipped from V and 8 bases from J, the junction kept 7 bases outside the gene matches. As DNA, the CDR3 is TGCGCCAGCAGCTTGGAGGGGCAGGGGGGAGAAAAACTGTTTTTT. Amino acids: CASSLEGQGGEKLFF.

The chain joins TRBV6-1 to TRBJ2-2; D unresolved. CDR1 and CDR2 (germline): MNHNS, SASEGT. The CDR3 length is 14 residues. Trimming left V 2 bases short and J 7 bases short, with 11 bases between. For the CDR3, the DNA is TGTGCCAGCAGTGAATTCGGAGTGAGCGGGGAGCTGTTTTTT. Translating gives CASSEFGVSGELFF.

The V and J genes are TRBV7-9 and TRBJ2-7, with TRBD2 identical over 7 bases. Per the germline V gene, CDR1 is SEHNR and CDR2 is FQNEAQ (reference sequence). The CDR3 spans 14 residues. Unmatched junction bases numbered 2, after V lost 3 bases and J lost 0 bases. The CDR3 nucleotides read TGTGCCAGCAGCTTTGGGACTAACTCCTACGAGCAGTACTTC. As protein: CASSFGTNSYEQYF. Using reference TRBV7-9 and TRBJ2-7 for the parts outside the CDR3, the full variable domain is DTGVSQNPRHKITKRGQNVTFRCDPISEHNRLYWYRQTLGQGPEFLTYFQNEAQLEKSRLLSDRFSAERPKGSFSTLEIQRTEQGDSAMYLCASSFGTNSYEQYFGPGTRLTVT.

The V gene is TRBV7-2, the J gene TRBJ2-2, with TRBD2 identical over 8 bases. J gave up 7 bases and V 3 bases, and 7 bases lay outside the gene matches. The CDR3 runs 15 residues. The germline CDR1 and CDR2 sequences are SGHTA and FQGNSA. The DNA for the CDR3 is TGTGCCAGCAGCTTCAGCGGGAGCCGCGACGGGGAGCTGTTTTTT. Residues: CASSFSGSRDGELFF. Drawing the rest from reference TRBV7-2 and TRBJ2-2, the complete variable domain is GAGVSQSPSNKVTEKGKDVELRCDPISGHTALYWYRQSLGQGLEFLIYFQGNSAPDKSGLPSDRFSAERTGGSVSTLTIQRTQQEDSAVYLCASSFSGSRDGELFFGEGSRLTVL.

CDR3 sequence (DNA): TGTGCCAGCAGCCCCCGGACAGATCACAATGAGCAGTTCTTC. Its protein is CASSPRTDHNEQFF. The chain employs TRBV7-9 and TRBJ2-1, with D possibly being TRBD1 (6 bases). Trimming removed 5 bases from V and 5 bases from J, with 13 bases in between. Germline values: CDR1 SEHNR, CDR2 FQNEAQ (reference sequence). CDR3 length: 14 amino acids.

This chain connects TRBV4-1 to TRBJ1-1, with 9 bases fitting TRBD1. Germline trimming cut 4 bases from V and 1 base from J; bases unmatched to any gene: 4. Germline CDR1 reads MGHRA; CDR2 reads YSYEKL. The CDR3 loop spans 15 amino acids. The CDR3 DNA is TGCGCCAGCAGCCCCTTACAGGGGGCGAACACTGAAGCTTTCTTT. Translated, it gives CASSPLQGANTEAFF.

This chain links TRBV29-1 with TRBJ1-2; TRBD1 aligns across 9 bases. The CDR3 runs to 14 residues. Germline CDR1 and CDR2: SQVTM and ANQGSEA. V was pared by 6 bases and J by 6 bases, with 11 bases of the junction left unmatched. CDR3 region: CSVEGPTGGDGYTF. The CDR3 DNA follows: TGCAGCGTCGAGGGGCCGACAGGGGGTGATGGCTACACCTTC.

The chain uses TRBV9 and TRBJ1-2; 7 nucleotides align to TRBD1. CDR1 is SGDLS, CDR2 YYNGEE, per germline. V was clipped by 4 bases and J by 2 bases; unmatched bases: 8. The CDR3 is 15 residues long. CDR3 loop: CASSPDPGQNYGYTF. CDR3 coding DNA: TGTGCCAGCAGCCCAGACCCGGGACAGAACTATGGCTACACCTTC.

This chain links TRBV28 with TRBJ2-2, with D hard to call. The V and J ends lost 6 bases and 3 bases respectively, with 8 bases between them. This CDR3 is built from 13 residues. The germline gives CDR1 MDHEN, CDR2 SYDVKM. The CDR3 loop reads CASRYLDTGELFF. CDR3 nucleotides: TGTGCCAGCAGGTACCTAGACACCGGGGAGCTGTTTTTT.

CDR3 loop: CASSERQGSDTQYF. DNA of the CDR3: TGTGCCAGCAGCGAGAGACAGGGATCAGATACGCAGTATTTT. The rearrangement uses TRBV9 and TRBJ2-3; TRBD1 matches at 7 bases. CDR1 SGDLS and CDR2 YYNGEE come from the germline V gene. The CDR3 has 14 residues. Losses at the gene ends were 3 bases for V and 4 bases for J; bases not matched to a gene: 5.

This rearrangement joins TRBV30 to TRBJ1-2, with D possibly being TRBD1 (5 bases). CDR1 is GTSNPN, CDR2 SVGIG, per germline (reference sequence). The CDR3 contains 13 residues. The V end was cut by 3 bases, the J end by 3 bases, with 11 bases between. CDR3 nucleotides: TGTGCCTGGAGCGCCGACAGCCACTATGGCTACACCTTC. Translating it yields CAWSADSHYGYTF.